These 13 T cell receptor beta chains share one sample of origin, sequenced in a study of blood T cell repertoires in COVID-19. Sequencing used immunoSEQ multiplex PCR; TCRdb keeps in-frame clones, though not all of them. The profile shows some 49,000 clones, under 95% of them singletons. The sequenced sample consisted of peripheral blood. The receptors stem from a man in his 70s with active COVID-19.

The rearrangement joins TRBV28 to TRBJ1-1; D possibly corresponds to TRBD1 (6 bases). The length of the CDR3 is 12 residues. V was trimmed by 8 bases and J by 0 bases, leaving 7 bases between them. The V gene's germline CDR1 is MDHEN and CDR2 SYDVKM. CDR3 DNA sequence: TGTGCCAGCGGACAGTTGAACACTGAAGCTTTCTTT. Translated: CASGQLNTEAFF.

The V and J genes are TRBV11-2 and TRBJ1-2, with 7 bases matching TRBD1. The germline V gene has CDR1 SGHAT and CDR2 FQNNGV. V trimming: 5 bases; J trimming: 3 bases; junction bases outside the gene matches: 3. CDR3 size: 13 residues. CDR3 residues: CASSLGQYYGYTF. The CDR3 DNA sequence: TGTGCCAGCAGCCTGGGACAGTACTATGGCTACACCTTC.

This chain links TRBV6-6 with TRBJ1-4; perhaps TRBD1 as D (5 bases). Looked up from germline, CDR1 is MNHNY and CDR2 is SVGAGI (reference sequence). This CDR3 has 17 amino acids. V gave up 5 bases and J gave up 8 bases, with 24 bases separating them. The CDR3 DNA is TGTGCCAGCAGTCCAACCGGGGGGGGGACCTCTGGCGAAAAACTGTTTTTT. This gives the protein CASSPTGGGTSGEKLFF.

The V gene is TRBV7-9, the J gene TRBJ1-5, with 7 positions matching TRBD1. The CDR3 has 16 amino acids. J lost 0 bases, V lost 5 bases, and 7 bases had no gene match. Germline CDR1 is SEHNR and CDR2 is FQNEAQ (reference sequence). CDR3 in amino acids: CASSPGQANSNQPQHF. In DNA form, the CDR3 reads TGTGCCAGCAGCCCCGGACAGGCCAATAGCAATCAGCCCCAGCATTTT.

The chain employs TRBV19 and TRBJ1-5, with D unresolved. This CDR3 comprises 12 residues. Trimming removed 5 bases from V and 6 bases from J, with 8 bases in between. CDR1 LNHDA and CDR2 SQIVND come from the germline V gene (reference sequence). The CDR3 nucleotides are TGTGCCAGTAGTCATGGAGGTCAGCCCCAGCATTTT. Its protein is CASSHGGQPQHF. The full variable domain, rest sourced from reference TRBV19 and TRBJ1-5, is DGGITQSPKYLFRKEGQNVTLSCEQNLNHDAMYWYRQDPGQGLRLIYYSQIVNDFQKGDIAEGYSVSREKKESFPLTVTSAQKNPTAFYLCASSHGGQPQHFGDGTRLSIL.

The chain links TRBV24-1 to TRBJ2-3; 9 nucleotides line up with TRBD1. Germline CDR1 reads KGHDR; CDR2 reads SFDVKD. The CDR3 is 16 residues long. V was clipped by 5 bases and J by 9 bases; unmatched bases: 14. The CDR3 sequence: CATSAASGTGSRTQYF. CDR3 in DNA: TGTGCCACCAGTGCCGCGTCCGGGACAGGGAGTCGGACGCAGTATTTT.

This clone occurred once. V gene TRBV5-1 combines with J gene TRBJ2-5; 9 nucleotides line up with TRBD2. J gave up 5 bases and V 4 bases, and 6 bases lay outside the gene matches. This CDR3 spans 14 amino acids. CDR1 and CDR2 (germline): SGHRS, YFSETQ. The CDR3 nucleotides read TGCGCCAGCAGCGTAAGCGGGAGGTGGGAGACCCAGTACTTC. Its protein product is CASSVSGRWETQYF.

The gene calls are TRBV15 and TRBJ2-7; unclear D gene. V was cut by 1 base and J by 4 bases, with 14 bases left in between. The CDR3 contains 15 residues. In germline, CDR1 is LNHNV, CDR2 YYDKDF (reference sequence). In DNA, the CDR3 is TGTGCCACCAGCAGAGGGGCAGGAACCAATTACGAGCAGTACTTC. Translated, it gives CATSRGAGTNYEQYF.

The chain joins TRBV28 to TRBJ2-4; D is perhaps TRBD1 (6 bases). There are 14 residues in the CDR3. The V and J ends lost 8 bases and 4 bases respectively, with 15 bases between them. The germline gives CDR1 MDHEN, CDR2 SYDVKM. The DNA for the CDR3 is TGTGCCAGCTCCCCCAGGGGCCGTAAAAACATTCAGTACTTC. Residues: CASSPRGRKNIQYF.

The chain uses TRBV14 and TRBJ2-3, with TRBD2 identical over 14 bases. V shed 4 bases, J shed 5 bases, and the junction held 5 bases outside the gene matches. Germline V CDR1 and CDR2: SGHDN, FVKESK. The CDR3 runs to 16 residues. The CDR3 coding sequence is TGTGCCAGCAGCCGAGGACTAGCGGGGGGCGGAGATACGCAGTATTTT. It is translated as CASSRGLAGGGDTQYF.

The rearrangement uses TRBV7-8 and TRBJ2-3; D possibly corresponds to TRBD1 (5 bases). The CDR3 is made up of 17 amino acids. V lost 5 bases and J 5 bases, leaving 23 bases between the germline ends. Per the germline V gene, CDR1 is SGHVS and CDR2 is FQNEAQ. CDR3 DNA sequence: TGTGCCAGCAGCCCTAGGGGCAGAAACCCCCGGATAGATACGCAGTATTTT. Protein product: CASSPRGRNPRIDTQYF.

This chain links TRBV19 with TRBJ1-2; D is undetermined. The CDR3 spans 16 residues. V dropped 2 bases and J dropped 4 bases, with 17 bases sitting between them. Germline loops: CDR1 LNHDA, CDR2 SQIVND (reference sequence). CDR3 in amino acids: CASSISGRVRPYGYTF. For the CDR3, the DNA is TGTGCCAGTAGTATATCAGGTCGAGTAAGGCCCTATGGCTACACCTTC.

V gene TRBV9 combines with J gene TRBJ2-1; 9 bases are a match to TRBD2. CDR3 size: 16 residues. Trimming cost V 0 bases and J 7 bases; bases outside gene matches: 8. The germline CDR1 and CDR2 sequences are SGDLS and YYNGEE. This chain's CDR3 is CASSVDGGGASNEQFF. The DNA of the CDR3 is TGTGCCAGCAGCGTAGACGGCGGGGGGGCCTCTAATGAGCAGTTCTTC.